The clone carrying this T cell receptor (beta chain) has ten or more counts. RNA-based 3' RACE libraries used unique molecular identifiers. Each CDR3 protein is one row after TCRdb ran MiXCR on the 3' RACE reads. The data contain about 46,000 distinct CDR3 sequences, around 4% of them singletons. Treatment: PENTA 11 planned treatment interruption arm or continuous ART arm. CDR3 length equals 12 residues. V lost 1 base and J lost 8, with 5 bases in between. Germline assignment: CDR1 SGHTA and CDR2 FQGNSA. The data were taken from a study of HIV-infected children after antiretroviral therapy interruption. Study overall: Weeks 0, 12, interruption end (24 or 48), and about 3 years post-study gave interruption-arm samples.

This rearrangement joins TRBV7-2 to TRBJ2-2; D remains unclear. The specimen comprised CD45RA+ CD4+ T cells from PBMCs, pooled from several time points, sampled from a donor given antiretroviral therapy, either interrupted or continuous. As to subset: naive CD4+ CD45RA+ CD45RO- T cells. The origin of this receptor is a pool of human donors with HIV. Written as DNA, the CDR3 is TGTGCCAGCAGCTTAGACCTGGGGGAGCTGTTTTTT. This encodes CASSLDLGELFF.